Listed below are T cell receptor beta chains from one sample, sequenced in a study of blood T cell repertoires in COVID-19. Libraries were prepared by immunoSEQ multiplex PCR; TCRdb keeps only in-frame clonotypes and omits some of them. The repertoire includes tens of thousands of clones, almost 85% of them detected once, and more than 15% sits in the top ten. Sequencing was carried out using peripheral blood. These receptors came from a man aged 55 to 70 with COVID-19, enrolled during active disease. Both conserved end residues are part of each CDR3. A D gene is named only where the DNA matches it firmly. The size field is filled for only some rows; it gives once, few, many or a size class.

>NA|TRBV6-2/TRBV6-3|TRBJ2-5|TRBD1
TGTGCCAGCAGTTATTCGTTGGACAGGGTGGGGACCCAGTACTTC
CASSYSLDRVGTQYF
>NA|TRBV12-3/TRBV12-4|TRBJ1-2|NA
TGTGCCAGCAGTCAACTTTGGGCCTATGGCTACACCTTC
CASSQLWAYGYTF
>NA|TRBV9|TRBJ2-3|TRBD2
TGTGCCAGCAGTGAACAAACAGCGGGGGGGACAGATACGCAGTATTTT
CASSEQTAGGTDTQYF
>NA|TRBV10-1|TRBJ2-3|TRBD2
TGCGCCAGCGGGAGGGATAGGAAGGGCTTACCCACAGATACGCAGTATTTT
CASGRDRKGLPTDTQYF
>NA|TRBV4-1|TRBJ1-2|TRBD1
TGCGCCAGCAGCCAAGATACGCGACAGGGTCCGTCTGGCTACACCTTC
CASSQDTRQGPSGYTF
>NA|TRBV27|TRBJ2-2|TRBD2
TGTGCCAGCAGTCTTAGCGCGGGAGGGCACCGGGGAGCTGTTTTT
CASSLSAGGHRGAVF
>NA|TRBV5-1|TRBJ1-5|TRBD1
TGCGCCAGCAGCGCCGGACAGGGCAATCAGCCCCAGCATTTT
CASSAGQGNQPQHF
>NA|TRBV2|TRBJ1-5|NA
TGTGCCAGCAGTGAAGTCAGAAATCAGCCCCAGCATTTT
CASSEVRNQPQHF
>NA|TRBV2|TRBJ1-4|NA
TGTGCCAGCAAGGAAGGGGCCCCTAATGAAAAACTGTTTTTT
CASKEGAPNEKLFF
>NA|TRBV12-3/TRBV12-4|TRBJ1-3|NA
TGTGCCAGCCGCTCTGGAAACACCATATATTTT
CASRSGNTIYF
>once|TRBV5-1|TRBJ2-5|TRBD1
TGCGCCAGCAGCTCGGACAGGGGGACGGAGACCCAGTACTTC
CASSSDRGTETQYF
>once|TRBV19|TRBJ2-7|NA
TGTGCCAGTAGTATAATTGGTGTTACTTCCTACGAGCAGTACTTC
CASSIIGVTSYEQYF
>NA|TRBV2|TRBJ2-7|TRBD1
TGTGCCAGCAGAAAGGGACAGGGGGCTGGCGAGCAGTACTTC
CASRKGQGAGEQYF
>NA|TRBV5-1|TRBJ1-3|NA
TGCGCCAGCAGCTTGGGGGAGGCTGGAAACACCATATATTTT
CASSLGEAGNTIYF
>NA|TRBV12-5|TRBJ1-6|NA
TGTGCTAGTGGTCCCCCCGGACAGAGGGGTCATTCACCCCTCCACTTT
CASGPPGQRGHSPLHF
>NA|TRBV7-2|TRBJ1-5|NA
TGTGCCAGCAGCTTATCAGGGAACAGAAATCAGCCCCAGCATTTT
CASSLSGNRNQPQHF
>once|TRBV6-5|TRBJ1-4|TRBD1
TGTGCCAGCAGGAACACAGGGGCGGGTGAAAAACTGTTTTTT
CASRNTGAGEKLFF
>NA|TRBV21-1|TRBJ2-7|NA
TGTGCCAGCAGCAAAGTGTGTCAGTTTTATTGTTACGAGCAGTACTTC
CASSKVCQFYCYEQYF
>NA|TRBV5-4|TRBJ2-2|TRBD2
TGTGCCAGCAGGGTGGCGGGAGGGAACACCGGGGAGCTGTTTTTT
CASRVAGGNTGELFF
>NA|TRBV2|TRBJ1-5|NA
TGTGCCAGCAGTGAGATAGGGCAGGGTCAGCCCCAGCATTTT
CASSEIGQGQPQHF
>NA|TRBV5-1|TRBJ2-2|NA
TGCGCCAGCAGCTTACAACCGGGACACCAGGCCGGGGAGCTGTTTTTT
CASSLQPGHQAGELFF
>NA|TRBV24-1|TRBJ2-1|TRBD2
TGTGCCGCCACTAGCGGGGGGTACAATGAGCAGTTCTTC
CAATSGGYNEQFF
>NA|TRBV18|TRBJ2-5|NA
TGTGCCAGCTCGGGCGGGGAGACCCAGTACTTC
CASSGGETQYF
>NA|TRBV6-5|TRBJ1-1|TRBD1
TGTGCCAGCAGTTACCATGGGACAGGGGTAACTGAAGCTTTCTTT
CASSYHGTGVTEAFF
>NA|TRBV6-5|TRBJ1-6|TRBD1
TGTGCCAGCAGTTACGACGGACAGGGATATAATTCACCCCTCCACTTT
CASSYDGQGYNSPLHF
>NA|TRBV5-4|TRBJ2-3|TRBD1
TGTGCCAGCAGCACCAAAGGGACAGGGGGCACAGATACGCAGTATTTT
CASSTKGTGGTDTQYF
>NA|TRBV18|TRBJ1-5|NA
TGTGCCAGCTCACCCAGAGGAAAGGATTATAATAGCAATCAGCCCCAGCATTTT
CASSPRGKDYNSNQPQHF
>few|TRBV10-3|TRBJ2-3|TRBD2
TGTGCCATCAGCCCTAGCGGGGGCCACACAGATACGCAGTATTTT
CAISPSGGHTDTQYF
>NA|TRBV7-2|TRBJ2-3|TRBD2
TGTGCCAGCAGCGCTAGACTAGCGGGGGGGGCAGATACGCAGTATTTT
CASSARLAGGADTQYF
>NA|TRBV5-5|TRBJ2-5|TRBD2
TGTGCCAGCAGCTTGGCTAGCGGCGACCAACAAGAGACCCAGTACTTC
CASSLASGDQQETQYF
>NA|TRBV28|TRBJ2-3|TRBD2
TGTGCCAGCAGTTTTCTAGCGGGGGGGCGTACGCAGTATTTT
CASSFLAGGRTQYF
>NA|TRBV11-2|TRBJ1-4|TRBD1
TGTGCCAGCAGCCTGGGACAGGGCAGTGAAAAACTGTTTTTT
CASSLGQGSEKLFF
>NA|TRBV28|TRBJ1-6|TRBD1
TGTGCCAGCAGTTTAGAGGACAGGGGAAATTCACCCCTCCACTTT
CASSLEDRGNSPLHF
>NA|TRBV12-3/TRBV12-4|TRBJ1-1|TRBD1
TGTGCCAGCAGATTCAGGGGGTCTGGAGAAGCTTTCTTT
CASRFRGSGEAFF
>NA|TRBV5-6|TRBJ1-4|NA
TGTGCCAGCAGCTATGCAGGGAAACTGTTTTTT
CASSYAGKLFF
>once|TRBV5-5|TRBJ2-7|NA
TGTGCCAGCAGCTTGGCTAGCAGTTACGAGCAGTACTTC
CASSLASSYEQYF
>NA|TRBV6-5|TRBJ2-7|TRBD2
TGTGCCAGCAGTCCCTCGGGGGGGGGAGGCGAGCAGTACTTC
CASSPSGGGGEQYF
>NA|TRBV6-2/TRBV6-3|TRBJ2-1|TRBD2
TGTGCCAGCAGTTTAGCCCGAACTGGGCGGGAGTCCTACAATGAGCAGTTCTTC
CASSLARTGRESYNEQFF
>NA|TRBV6-2/TRBV6-3|TRBJ2-1|NA
TGTGCCAGCAGTTACCACTTCCCGGGCAATGAGCAGTTCTTC
CASSYHFPGNEQFF
>NA|TRBV6-5|TRBJ2-7|NA
TGTGCCAGCTCCTACTTGACGGGTCGGGAGCAGTACTTC
CASSYLTGREQYF
>NA|TRBV2|TRBJ1-5|NA
TGTGCCAGCAGTGACGGGGGGACAAATGGCAATCAGCCCCAGCATTTT
CASSDGGTNGNQPQHF
>once|TRBV2|TRBJ1-1|TRBD1
TGTGCCAGCAGTCTTCAGGGGGCGGACACTGAAGCTTTCTTT
CASSLQGADTEAFF
>NA|TRBV19|TRBJ1-3|TRBD1
TGTGCCAGTAGCCCACCCGGACAGGGGATCAGCTCTGGAAACACCATATATTTT
CASSPPGQGISSGNTIYF
>NA|TRBV7-3|TRBJ2-1|NA
TGTGCCAGCAGCTTAATACCAGGGTCAGCCTACAATGAGCAGTTCTTC
CASSLIPGSAYNEQFF
>NA|TRBV5-4|TRBJ1-3|TRBD1
TGTGCCAGCAGCTTGGGGACAGGCTCTGGAAACACCATATATTTT
CASSLGTGSGNTIYF
>few|TRBV11-2|TRBJ1-5|NA
TGTGCCAGCAGCTTAGACGGCGGTAATCAGCCCCAGCATTTT
CASSLDGGNQPQHF
>NA|TRBV10-3|TRBJ2-2|NA
TGTGCCATCAGTCCGGGACTCCTACAATCGAACACCGGGGAGCTGTTTTTT
CAISPGLLQSNTGELFF
>NA|TRBV5-6|TRBJ2-5|NA
TGTGCCAGCAGCTCAGACTTGTTGGAGACCCAGTACTTC
CASSSDLLETQYF
>NA|TRBV6-6|TRBJ1-2|NA
TGTGCCAGCACCCCCTCCAGCGACTATGGCTACACCTTC
CASTPSSDYGYTF
>NA|TRBV24-1|TRBJ2-5|NA
TGTGCCACCAGTGATTCTCGGAAGGGCGGGGAGACCCAGTACTTC
CATSDSRKGGETQYF
>once|TRBV7-9|TRBJ2-7|NA
TGTGCCAGCAGCTTAGATGTAGAACCCTACGAGCAGTACTTC
CASSLDVEPYEQYF